This T cell receptor beta chain appears in the sequencing data of a study of shared clonotypes between healthy human individuals. Using immunoSEQ multiplex PCR, the repertoire was profiled, and TCRdb retains in-frame clones only, with some absent. This sample has roughly 720,000 clones; roughly 91% occur once, and the top ten carry 30% to 40%. V dropped 0 bases and J dropped 1 base, with 8 bases sitting between them. The CDR3 is 15 residues long. CDR1 is SGDLS and CDR2 is YYNGEE in the germline V gene. Turning to this clone: Other DNA sequences from this sample encode an identical CDR3 as well.

The receptor was isolated from a man aged 18 to 29 in good health. Some clones in this sample may be carry-over from other donors' samples. This chain uses TRBV9 with TRBJ2-1; D remains unclear. Sample: memory CD8+ T cells from PBMCs. The sample's subset: CD45RO+ cells pooled with CCR7-negative TemRA cells. CDR3 protein: CASSVGASSYNEQFF. DNA of the CDR3: TGTGCCAGCAGCGTAGGGGCTAGTTCCTACAATGAGCAGTTCTTC.